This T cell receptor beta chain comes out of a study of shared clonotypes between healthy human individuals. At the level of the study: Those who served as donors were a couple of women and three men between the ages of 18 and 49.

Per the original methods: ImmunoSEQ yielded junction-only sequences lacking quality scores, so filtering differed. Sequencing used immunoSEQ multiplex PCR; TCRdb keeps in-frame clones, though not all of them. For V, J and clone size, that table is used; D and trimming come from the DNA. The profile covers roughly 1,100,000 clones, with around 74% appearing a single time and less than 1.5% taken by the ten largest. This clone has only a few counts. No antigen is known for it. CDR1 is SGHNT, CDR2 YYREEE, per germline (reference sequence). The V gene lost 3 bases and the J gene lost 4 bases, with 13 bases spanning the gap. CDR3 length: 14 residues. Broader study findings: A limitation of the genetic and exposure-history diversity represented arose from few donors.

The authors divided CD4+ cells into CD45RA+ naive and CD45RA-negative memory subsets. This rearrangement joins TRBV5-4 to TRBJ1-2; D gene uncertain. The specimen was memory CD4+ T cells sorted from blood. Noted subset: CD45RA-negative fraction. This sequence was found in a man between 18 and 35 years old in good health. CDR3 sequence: CASSSVGSLYGYTF. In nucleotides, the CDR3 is TGTGCCAGCAGCTCAGTCGGATCCCTCTATGGCTACACCTTC.